In its sample, the clone carrying this T cell receptor beta chain was seen a few times. In the original workflow: Amplification of reference gene primers was used by the study to estimate nucleated cell counts. The assay was immunoSEQ multiplex PCR, and TCRdb's table has in-frame clones only and misses some. D and trimming come from the DNA, and the V and J calls and clone size come from that table. Of a few hundred thousand clones in the sample, about 88% were seen once. The data were taken from a study of blood T cell repertoires in COVID-19. Study in general: The samples span acute and convalescent COVID-19 from the United States, Italy and Spain.

V was cut by 1 base and J by 1 base, with 11 bases left in between. This CDR3 region has 15 residues. CDR1 MDHEN and CDR2 SYDVKM come from the germline V gene. Study members were between about 18 and 100 years old and lived in approximately 25 US regions. The study counted Cohort 3 donors as recovered given two negative PCRs, clearance, or symptom resolution. Specimen: PBMCs or T cells enriched from blood (not recorded which). The J gene is TRBJ2-7, the V gene TRBV28, with D perhaps TRBD2 (5 bases). This sequence was found in a middle-aged woman who had recovered from COVID-19. CDR3 in amino acids: CASSLYYEGSYEQYF. The CDR3 DNA sequence: TGTGCCAGCAGTTTATATTATGAGGGTTCCTACGAGCAGTACTTC.